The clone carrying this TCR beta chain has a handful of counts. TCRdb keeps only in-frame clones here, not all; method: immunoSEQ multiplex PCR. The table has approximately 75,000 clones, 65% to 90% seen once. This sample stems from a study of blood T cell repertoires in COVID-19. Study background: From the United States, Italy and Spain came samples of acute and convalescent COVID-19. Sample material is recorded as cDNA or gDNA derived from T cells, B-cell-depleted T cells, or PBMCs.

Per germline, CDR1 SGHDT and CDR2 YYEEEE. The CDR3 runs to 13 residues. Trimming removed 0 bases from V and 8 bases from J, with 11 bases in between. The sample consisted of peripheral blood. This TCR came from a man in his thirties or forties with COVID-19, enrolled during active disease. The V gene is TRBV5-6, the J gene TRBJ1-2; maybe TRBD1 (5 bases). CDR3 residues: CASSLAQGGGYTF. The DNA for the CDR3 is TGTGCCAGCAGCTTGGCTCAGGGCGGCGGCTACACCTTC.